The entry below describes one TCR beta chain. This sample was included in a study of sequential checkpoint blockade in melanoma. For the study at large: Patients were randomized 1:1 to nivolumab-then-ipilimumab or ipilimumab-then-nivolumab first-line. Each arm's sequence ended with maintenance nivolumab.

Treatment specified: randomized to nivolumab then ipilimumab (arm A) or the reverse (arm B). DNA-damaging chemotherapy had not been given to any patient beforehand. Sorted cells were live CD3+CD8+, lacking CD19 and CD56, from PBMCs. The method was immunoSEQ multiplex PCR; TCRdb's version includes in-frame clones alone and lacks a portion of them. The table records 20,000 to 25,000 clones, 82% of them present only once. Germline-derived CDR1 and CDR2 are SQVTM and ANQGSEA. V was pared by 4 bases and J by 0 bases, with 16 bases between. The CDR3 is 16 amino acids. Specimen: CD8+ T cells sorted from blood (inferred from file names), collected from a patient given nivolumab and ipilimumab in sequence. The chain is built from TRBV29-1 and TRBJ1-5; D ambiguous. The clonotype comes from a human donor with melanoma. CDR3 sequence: CSVVVGQVYSNQPQHF. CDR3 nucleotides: TGCAGCGTTGTCGTGGGTCAGGTTTATAGCAATCAGCCCCAGCATTTT.